These 2 T cell receptor beta chains were sequenced from one sample in a study of human T cells and chemical hapten exposure (dated by TCRdb to about 2021). Library construction relied on RACE. Sequenced using a NextSeq 500. The public reads were quality trimmed at Q25 with fastp and then assembled into clones with MiXCR by TCRdb, keeping productive beta chains. Rows are combined by CDR3 protein, so each entry shows the most common genes and DNA. The sample contains some 170,000 distinct CDR3 sequences, approximately 30% of them found a single time. The ten largest clones add up to about 2.1% of the sample. The intended sense of this specimen's time point label: patch test 3, about 24 weeks after DPC sensitization. Interpreted using the paper, the treatment or condition label stands for: therapeutic diphenylcyclopropenone sensitization with weekly scalp DPC. The starting material was whole blood, obtained in connection with sensitization to the hapten diphenylcyclopropenone (DPC). These receptors were collected from a woman aged 18 to 35 with alopecia areata. Some clones in this sample may be carry-over from other donors' samples.

This clonotype turned up a few times. The chain joins TRBV20-1 to TRBJ2-3; 7 bases map to TRBD1. Germline V lookup: CDR1 DFQATT, CDR2 SNEGSKA (reference sequence). The CDR3 consists of 12 residues. J was trimmed by 13 bases and V by 5 bases; bases with no gene match: 12. CDR3: CSALHRDSWEYF. In DNA, the CDR3 is TGCAGTGCTCTGCACCGGGACAGTTGGGAGTATTTT.

The chain links TRBV9 to TRBJ2-6; no firm D call. Germline CDR1 reads SGDLS; CDR2 reads YYNGEE. Trimming pared 0 bases from V and 2 bases from J, leaving 6 bases between. The CDR3 runs 15 residues. The CDR3 nucleotides are TGTGCCAGCAGCGTAGAACAGACTGGGGCCAACGTCCTGACTTTC. It is translated as CASSVEQTGANVLTF.